This T cell receptor beta chain derives from a study of blood T cell repertoires in COVID-19. Overall study context: Donors in the United States, Italy and Spain gave samples during acute or convalescent COVID-19. T cells, B-cell-depleted T cells, or PBMCs provided the cDNA or gDNA that served as material.

As handled by the study authors: It was from reference gene primer amplification that nucleated cell counts were estimated. The repertoire was sequenced with immunoSEQ multiplex PCR; TCRdb's copy has only in-frame clones and lacks some. V and J calls and clone size follow that table, whereas D and trimming were derived from the DNA. Here the sample spans 200,000 to 250,000 clones, roughly four fifths being singletons. One Seattle source followed patients from active infection through their disease course. CDR1 and CDR2 (germline): MNHEY, SVGAGI. This CDR3 is built from 14 residues. After removal of 0 bases from V and 8 bases from J, the junction contained 4 bases not matched to a gene.

The sequence derives from a woman of 80 years or more with COVID-19, enrolled during active disease. The gene calls are TRBV6-5 and TRBJ1-2, with 9 bases identical to TRBD1. The specimen sequenced was peripheral blood. Here the CDR3 DNA reads TGTGCCAGCAGTTACTCACGGACAGGGGTAGGCTACACCTTC. This encodes CASSYSRTGVGYTF.